Listed below are T cell receptor beta chains from one sample, sequenced in a study of T-cell reconstitution after alpha-beta-depleted transplantation in children. TCRdb redid the calling of the PCR reads with MiXCR, one entry per CDR3 protein. The sample lists 190,000 or so distinct CDR3 sequences; 6% to 7% were seen once. This material consisted of PBMCs from the stem cell graft donor, taken from the stem cell graft. All receptors come from a human donor who donated a stem cell graft to a child with Wiskott-Aldrich syndrome. The CDR3 runs from the conserved cysteine through the conserved F or W. D genes are given only for firm matches. For some rows the clone size is stated as once, few or many, or as a class when expanded; others skip it.

size	V	J	D	CDR3	DNA
many	TRBV7-2	TRBJ2-1	NA	CASSPTVAGPHVQFF	TGTGCCAGCAGCCCAACGGTGGCCGGACCGCATGTGCAGTTCTTC
NA	TRBV7-9	TRBJ2-2	TRBD2	CASSLTSGDTGELFF	TGTGCCAGCAGCCTGACTAGCGGGGACACCGGGGAGCTGTTTTTT
many	TRBV27	TRBJ1-2	TRBD1	CASSSERGHGYTF	TGTGCCAGCAGTTCTGAGAGGGGGCATGGCTACACCTTC
many	TRBV11-2	TRBJ1-1	NA	CASSLRGSGTEAFF	TGTGCCAGCAGCTTACGAGGGTCCGGAACTGAAGCTTTCTTT
many	TRBV29-1	TRBJ2-5	NA	CSTIGGEETQYF	TGCAGCACAATAGGAGGGGAAGAGACCCAGTACTTC
NA	TRBV5-1	TRBJ1-1	TRBD1	CASSRDSFSTEAFF	TGCGCCAGCAGCCGGGACAGTTTTTCCACTGAAGCTTTCTTT
many	TRBV20-1	TRBJ1-1	NA	CSARHQNTEAFF	TGCAGTGCTAGGCACCAGAACACTGAAGCTTTCTTT
few	TRBV12-5	TRBJ1-2	TRBD1	CASGPGQGLPLSYGYTF	TGTGCTAGTGGTCCGGGACAGGGGCTCCCCCTCTCCTATGGCTACACCTTC
many	TRBV12-3/TRBV12-4	TRBJ2-1	TRBD2	CASNPLAGVLNEQFF	TGTGCCAGCAACCCACTAGCGGGAGTCTTAAATGAGCAGTTCTTC
many	TRBV7-9	TRBJ2-7	NA	CASSSDNLRYEQYF	TGTGCCAGCAGCTCCGACAATCTTCGGTACGAGCAGTACTTC
NA	TRBV29-1	TRBJ1-2	NA	CSVPPLGGLNYGYTF	TGCAGCGTCCCCCCACTTGGCGGCCTAAACTATGGCTACACCTTC
NA	TRBV11-3	TRBJ2-7	TRBD1	CASSSNNAGGLEQYF	TGTGCCAGCAGCTCCAATAACGCAGGGGGCCTCGAGCAGTACTTC
many	TRBV5-1	TRBJ2-2	NA	CASSPGYNTGELFF	TGCGCCAGCAGCCCGGGCTACAACACCGGGGAGCTGTTTTTT
many	TRBV5-1	TRBJ1-6	NA	CASSPDGNNSPLHF	TGCGCCAGCAGCCCGGACGGGAATAATTCACCCCTCCACTTT
many	TRBV10-3	TRBJ2-3	NA	CALRGEYF	TGTGCCCTCCGGGGAGAGTATTTT
many	TRBV6-1	TRBJ2-5	NA	CATDPQGHESETQYF	TGTGCTACAGACCCTCAAGGGCACGAGTCAGAGACCCAGTACTTC
many	TRBV27	TRBJ1-1	NA	CASREQGAPAFF	TGTGCCAGCAGAGAACAGGGAGCCCCAGCTTTCTTT
many	TRBV12-3/TRBV12-4	TRBJ2-7	NA	CASSGAATGEQYF	TGTGCCAGCAGTGGGGCCGCCACGGGCGAGCAGTACTTC
NA	TRBV9	TRBJ2-1	TRBD2	CASSVYSTSGSVNEQFF	TGTGCCAGCAGCGTATACTCGACTAGCGGGAGTGTCAATGAGCAGTTCTTC
many	TRBV7-2	TRBJ1-6	NA	CASSERGGPSSPLHF	TGTGCCAGCAGCGAGAGGGGGGGCCCTAGTTCACCCCTCCACTTT
NA	TRBV14	TRBJ2-1	TRBD1	CASSPGTGWYNEQFF	TGTGCCAGCTCACCTGGGACAGGGTGGTACAATGAGCAGTTCTTC
few	TRBV20-1	TRBJ1-6	NA	CSARRVSDSYNSPLHF	TGCAGTGCTAGGAGGGTCTCGGACAGTTATAATTCACCCCTCCACTTT
NA	TRBV7-9	TRBJ2-2	NA	CASSLGQINTGELFF	TGTGCCAGCAGCTTAGGACAAATTAACACCGGGGAGCTGTTTTTT
many	TRBV20-1	TRBJ2-1	TRBD2	CSARDLSGRVLYNEQFF	TGCAGTGCTAGAGATCTCAGCGGGAGGGTTCTCTACAATGAGCAGTTCTTC
many	TRBV6-1	TRBJ1-2	NA	CASSDYGGPPGGYTF	TGTGCCAGCAGTGACTACGGCGGGCCTCCGGGTGGCTACACCTTC
NA	TRBV5-1	TRBJ2-5	TRBD2	CASSLGTSGEETQYF	TGCGCCAGCAGCCTGGGGACTAGCGGTGAAGAGACCCAGTACTTC
many	TRBV7-9	TRBJ2-1	TRBD1	CASSPRTGGSYNEQFF	TGTGCCAGCAGCCCTCGGACAGGGGGCTCCTACAATGAGCAGTTCTTC
NA	TRBV7-2	TRBJ1-2	NA	CASSLGLGSNYGYTF	TGTGCCAGCAGCTTAGGTTTAGGGAGTAACTATGGCTACACCTTC
few	TRBV28	TRBJ2-1	NA	CASRPRLSYNEQFF	TGTGCCAGCAGGCCCAGACTAAGCTACAATGAGCAGTTCTTC
many	TRBV20-1	TRBJ2-5	TRBD1	CSAVDRDLETQYF	TGCAGTGCTGTGGACAGGGATCTGGAGACCCAGTACTTC
many	TRBV13	TRBJ1-1	NA	CASSLEGQMNTEAFF	TGTGCCAGCAGCTTAGAAGGACAAATGAACACTGAAGCTTTCTTT
few	TRBV24-1	TRBJ1-5	NA	CATSAKVGQLNQPQHF	TGTGCCACCAGTGCGAAAGTCGGACAGCTGAATCAGCCCCAGCATTTT
NA	TRBV7-2	TRBJ1-4	NA	CASSLNVASEKLFF	TGTGCCAGCAGCTTAAATGTAGCCTCTGAAAAACTGTTTTTT
many	TRBV5-5	TRBJ2-7	NA	CASSLVGSSSYEQYF	TGTGCCAGCAGCTTGGTAGGCAGCAGCTCCTACGAGCAGTACTTC
many	TRBV27	TRBJ2-7	NA	CASSSYREYEQYF	TGTGCCAGCAGTTCCTACAGGGAATACGAGCAGTACTTC
many	TRBV19	TRBJ2-1	NA	CASRTILSGDEQFF	TGTGCCAGTAGAACTATACTTTCGGGGGATGAGCAGTTCTTC
many	TRBV15	TRBJ2-7	NA	CATSRAGKQVREQYF	TGTGCCACCAGCAGAGCTGGGAAGCAGGTTAGAGAGCAGTACTTC
many	TRBV20-1	TRBJ2-1	TRBD1	CSAEGQGANNEQFF	TGCAGTGCAGAAGGACAGGGGGCTAACAATGAGCAGTTCTTC
many	TRBV9	TRBJ1-2	TRBD1	CASRREGGRKADYGYTF	TGTGCCAGCAGGAGAGAAGGGGGCAGAAAGGCTGACTATGGCTACACCTTC
many	TRBV20-1	TRBJ2-7	NA	CSASAGTSYEQYF	TGCAGTGCTAGTGCGGGGACCTCCTACGAGCAGTACTTC
many	TRBV12-3/TRBV12-4	TRBJ2-5	TRBD2	CASRGGPEETQYF	TGTGCCAGCAGGGGAGGGCCGGAAGAGACCCAGTACTTC
many	TRBV12-3/TRBV12-4	TRBJ1-2	TRBD1	CASSTGTAYGYTF	TGTGCCAGCAGTACCGGGACAGCCTACGGCTACACCTTC
many	TRBV24-1	TRBJ1-1	NA	CATRPGRMNTEAFF	TGTGCCACCAGGCCGGGACGGATGAACACTGAAGCTTTCTTT
many	TRBV5-5	TRBJ2-1	TRBD1	CASSLGTGTYNEQFF	TGTGCCAGCAGCTTAGGGACAGGGACATACAATGAGCAGTTCTTC
few	TRBV19	TRBJ2-1	TRBD1	CASSIDSATGGSQWTSEQFF	TGTGCCAGTAGTATAGATTCGGCGACAGGGGGGAGTCAGTGGACGAGTGAGCAGTTCTTC
many	TRBV29-1	TRBJ2-1	NA	CSADPGYNEQFF	TGCAGCGCTGACCCAGGCTACAATGAGCAGTTCTTC
few	TRBV19	TRBJ1-1	NA	CASSGAEAFF	TGTGCCAGTAGTGGCGCTGAAGCTTTCTTT
NA	TRBV3-1	TRBJ2-7	TRBD2	CASTILAGLYEQYF	TGTGCCAGCACAATTCTAGCGGGACTATACGAGCAGTACTTC
few	TRBV29-1	TRBJ1-2	NA	CSVAADEGLYTF	TGCAGCGTTGCGGCAGACGAGGGGCTCTACACCTTC
many	TRBV20-1	TRBJ1-2	NA	CSAFRDSSHVNYGYTF	TGCAGTGCTTTCCGGGACTCATCCCATGTAAACTATGGCTACACCTTC
many	TRBV29-1	TRBJ2-7	NA	CSATVDTYEQYF	TGCAGCGCAACAGTCGACACGTACGAGCAGTACTTC
many	TRBV4-1	TRBJ2-5	NA	CASSQGSRGMGETQYF	TGCGCCAGCAGCCAAGGGTCCCGCGGGATGGGGGAGACCCAGTACTTC
NA	TRBV5-1	TRBJ2-7	NA	CASSLEPGDSYEQYF	TGCGCCAGCAGCTTGGAACCGGGAGACTCCTACGAGCAGTACTTC
many	TRBV11-1	TRBJ2-6	TRBD1	CASSSESWDSLSGANVLTF	TGTGCCAGCAGCTCAGAAAGTTGGGACAGCCTCTCTGGGGCCAACGTCCTGACTTTC
many	TRBV12-3/TRBV12-4	TRBJ1-2	NA	CASRYSSSSYGYTF	TGTGCCAGCAGATACAGCAGCTCCAGCTATGGCTACACCTTC
many	TRBV7-9	TRBJ2-3	NA	CASSYRDGSQYF	TGTGCCAGCAGCTACCGGGACGGATCGCAGTATTTT
few	TRBV18	TRBJ1-1	NA	CASSPTLADTEAFF	TGTGCCAGCTCACCTACACTAGCAGACACTGAAGCTTTCTTT